These 4 T cell receptor beta chains share one sample of origin, sequenced in a study of T cell changes during pregnancy in multiple sclerosis. Clones were sequenced by immunoSEQ multiplex PCR, and TCRdb holds only the in-frame ones, with some missing. The data show roughly 38,000 clones, roughly 93% seen once. The input for sequencing was CD4+ T cells from peripheral blood mononuclear cells, taken before pregnancy. These receptors originate from a female donor with multiple sclerosis, enrolled in a pregnancy study.

The count of this clone is one. Written as DNA, the CDR3 is TGTGCCAGCATACTGTCGGGGGTCACAGATACGCAGTATTTT. It translates to CASILSGVTDTQYF. This rearrangement joins TRBV5-5 to TRBJ2-3; the D gene is possibly TRBD2 (6 bases). The CDR3 is 14 residues long. The ends were cut back, 6 bases at V and 2 bases at J, with 13 bases in the middle. Germline loops: CDR1 SGHKS, CDR2 YYEKEE (reference sequence).

The rearrangement links TRBV7-9 to TRBJ1-2; D not certain. The CDR3 is 14 residues long. V was pared by 5 bases and J by 8 bases, with 18 bases between. CDR1 and CDR2 from the germline V gene are SEHNR and FQNEAQ (reference sequence). CDR3 in DNA: TGTGCCAGCAGCATCAATACCTCCCCAGGCGGCTACACCTTC. As protein: CASSINTSPGGYTF.

The chain carries TRBV28 and TRBJ1-6, with unresolved D. Per the germline V gene, CDR1 is MDHEN and CDR2 is SYDVKM. The CDR3 has 15 amino acids. The V end lost 5 bases, the J end lost 8 bases, and 16 bases lay between the germline ends. CDR3 protein: CASSLIRREHSPLHF. CDR3 DNA: TGTGCCAGCAGTCTCATCCGTAGGGAGCATTCACCCCTCCACTTT.

The chain links TRBV2 to TRBJ2-2; possible D gene TRBD2, 6 bases. The CDR3 runs 15 residues. Germline CDR1 is SNHLY and CDR2 is FYNNEI. V was trimmed by 4 bases and J by 5 bases, leaving 14 bases between them. The CDR3, as DNA: TGTGCCAGCAGTGTAGGGCAGGGAGGTACCGGGGAGCTGTTTTTT. Protein product: CASSVGQGGTGELFF.